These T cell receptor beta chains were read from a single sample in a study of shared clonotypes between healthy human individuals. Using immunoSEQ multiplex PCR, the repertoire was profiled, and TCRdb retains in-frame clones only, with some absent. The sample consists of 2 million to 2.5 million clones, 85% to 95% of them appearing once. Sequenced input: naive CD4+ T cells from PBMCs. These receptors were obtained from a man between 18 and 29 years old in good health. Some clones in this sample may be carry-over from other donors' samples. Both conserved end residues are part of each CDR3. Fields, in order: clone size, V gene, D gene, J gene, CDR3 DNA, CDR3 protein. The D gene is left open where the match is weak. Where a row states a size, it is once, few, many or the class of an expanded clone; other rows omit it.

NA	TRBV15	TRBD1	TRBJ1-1	TGTGCCACCAGCAGAGATCGGGACAGGGGATTGAACACTGAAGCTTTCTTT	CATSRDRDRGLNTEAFF
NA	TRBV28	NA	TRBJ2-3	TGTGCCAGCAAGGGCACAGATACGCAGTATTTT	CASKGTDTQYF
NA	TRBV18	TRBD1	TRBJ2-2	TGTGCCAGCTCACCACGGGGACAGGGGGCCGACACCGGGGAGCTGTTTTTT	CASSPRGQGADTGELFF
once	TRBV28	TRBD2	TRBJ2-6	TGTGCCAGCAGTTTGGGGGGGTCTGGGGCCAACGTCCTGACTTTC	CASSLGGSGANVLTF
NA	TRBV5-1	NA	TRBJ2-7	TGCGCCAGCAGTAGTGGGGCCTACGAGCAGTACTTC	CASSSGAYEQYF
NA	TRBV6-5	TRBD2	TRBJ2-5	TGTGCCAGCAGCCGAGCGGGAGCCTACCAAGAGACCCAGTACTTC	CASSRAGAYQETQYF
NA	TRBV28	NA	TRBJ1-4	TGTGCCAGCAGTTCCCAGGAAGGGGGACTTGAAAAACTGTTTTTT	CASSSQEGGLEKLFF
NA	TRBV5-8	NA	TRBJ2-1	TGTGCCAGCAGCTTGCTAGCGACCTCCTACAATGAGCAGTTCTTC	CASSLLATSYNEQFF
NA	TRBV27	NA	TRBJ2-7	TGTGCCAGCAGTCGAGGCGGGAATTTCGGGCAGTACTTC	CASSRGGNFGQYF
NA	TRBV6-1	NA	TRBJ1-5	TGTGCCAGCAGTGAATATGCACAGGACGGCAATCAGCCCCAGCATTTT	CASSEYAQDGNQPQHF
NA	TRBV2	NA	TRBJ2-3	TGTGCCAGCACCTTCCAGGCGGGGTCCACAGATACGCAGTATTTT	CASTFQAGSTDTQYF
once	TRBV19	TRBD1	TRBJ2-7	TGTGCCAGTAGTATCCCAGGGGGCGTCCACGAGCAGTACTTC	CASSIPGGVHEQYF
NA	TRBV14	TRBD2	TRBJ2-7	TGTGCCAGCAGCCATGGGAGCGGGAGCCTCTCCTACGAGCAGTACTTC	CASSHGSGSLSYEQYF
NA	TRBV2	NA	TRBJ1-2	TGTGCCAGCAGTGAAAGTGGGACACCTGGCTACACCTTC	CASSESGTPGYTF
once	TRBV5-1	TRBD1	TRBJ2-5	TGCGCCAGCATGGGACAGCCGAAAGAGACCCAGTACTTC	CASMGQPKETQYF
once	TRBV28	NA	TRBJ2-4	TGTGCCAGCAGTGAAAGGGACCTAGCCAAAAACATTCAGTACTTC	CASSERDLAKNIQYF
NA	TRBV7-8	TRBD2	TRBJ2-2	TGTGCCAGCAGCTCCGGACTAGCGGGAGTCACCGGGGAGCTGTTTTTT	CASSSGLAGVTGELFF
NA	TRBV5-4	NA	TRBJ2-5	TGTGCCAGCAGCTTTCCCGGATTCGAGGAGACCCAGTACTTC	CASSFPGFEETQYF
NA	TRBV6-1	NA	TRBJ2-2	TGTGCCAGCAGTCCCTCTGGCTGGGAGCTGTTTTTT	CASSPSGWELFF
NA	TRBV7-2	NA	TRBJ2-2	TGTGCCAGCAGCCCTCGACAGAGCACCGGGGAGCTGTTTTTT	CASSPRQSTGELFF
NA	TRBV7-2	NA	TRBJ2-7	TGTGCCAGCAGCTTAGCTCTAGGGATCTTCTACGAGCAGTACTTC	CASSLALGIFYEQYF
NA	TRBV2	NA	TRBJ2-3	TGTGCCAGCAGTGAAGCGACTCCGAGCGGGGATACGCAGTATTTT	CASSEATPSGDTQYF
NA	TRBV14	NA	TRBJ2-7	TGTGCCAGCAGCCAAGATTTCTGGCTCGAGCAGTACTTC	CASSQDFWLEQYF
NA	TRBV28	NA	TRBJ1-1	TGTGCCAGCAGTAAATCGGCCCCAGCTGAAGCTTTCTTT	CASSKSAPAEAFF
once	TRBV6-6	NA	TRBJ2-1	TGTGCCAGCAGTAAGGGGAGCTCCTACAATGAGCAGTTCTTC	CASSKGSSYNEQFF
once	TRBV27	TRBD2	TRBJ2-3	TGTGCCAGCAGCGCAAGACTAGCGGGAACAGATACGCAGTATTTT	CASSARLAGTDTQYF
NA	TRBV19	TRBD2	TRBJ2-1	TGTGCCAGTAGTAGGAATAGCGGGAGGGGTTCTCATGAGCAGTTCTTC	CASSRNSGRGSHEQFF
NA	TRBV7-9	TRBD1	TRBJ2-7	TGTGCCGGGGAACTCGTGACAGGGTTTGGCGAGCAGTACTTC	CAGELVTGFGEQYF
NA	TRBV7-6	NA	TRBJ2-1	TGTGCCAGCAGCGGCGGGACTCCGTACAATGAGCAGTTCTTC	CASSGGTPYNEQFF
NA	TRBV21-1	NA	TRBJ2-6	TGTGCCAGCAGCCCGGACAGGTACTGGGCCAACGTCCTGACTTTC	CASSPDRYWANVLTF
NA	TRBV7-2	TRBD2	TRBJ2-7	TGTGCCAGCAGCCGGACTAGCGGGCCCTCCTACGAGCAGTACTTC	CASSRTSGPSYEQYF
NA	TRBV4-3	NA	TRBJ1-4	TGCGCCAGCAGCCGAGATTCCAGGGAGGGTCGAGCAGAACTGTTTTTT	CASSRDSREGRAELFF
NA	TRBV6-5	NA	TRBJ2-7	TGTGCCAGCAGTTCTTACGGGCCTACCTACGAGCAGTACTTC	CASSSYGPTYEQYF
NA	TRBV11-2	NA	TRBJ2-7	TGTGCCAGCAGCTTCGACGGCAGCTCCTACGAGCAGTACTTC	CASSFDGSSYEQYF
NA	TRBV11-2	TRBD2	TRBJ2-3	TGTGCCAGCAGCTTACGACTAGCGGGAGGGCGTCGCACAGATACGCAGTATTTT	CASSLRLAGGRRTDTQYF
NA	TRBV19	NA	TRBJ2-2	TGTGCCAGTAGTATAATGGGGGACCCCCACACCGGGGAGCTGTTTTTT	CASSIMGDPHTGELFF
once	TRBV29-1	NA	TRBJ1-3	TGCAGCGTTGAAGAGGGGGCTGTGGGAAACACCATATATTTT	CSVEEGAVGNTIYF
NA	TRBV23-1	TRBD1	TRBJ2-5	TGCGCCAGCATTGCGAGGACAGGGGAACAAGAGACCCAGTACTTC	CASIARTGEQETQYF
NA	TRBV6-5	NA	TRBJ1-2	TGTGCCAGCAGTTACTCGCGTGAAGGGGATGGCTACACCTTC	CASSYSREGDGYTF
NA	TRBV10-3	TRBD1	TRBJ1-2	TGTGCCATCAGCGCAGACAGGGACTGGGTGGGCTACACCTTC	CAISADRDWVGYTF
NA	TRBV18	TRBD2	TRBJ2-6	TGTGCCAGCTCACCACTAGCGGGAGGCCTGGAGGCCAACGTCCTGACTTTC	CASSPLAGGLEANVLTF
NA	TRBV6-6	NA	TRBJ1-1	TGTGCCAGCATTGGGAACACTGAAGCTTTCTTT	CASIGNTEAFF
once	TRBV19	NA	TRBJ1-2	TGTGCCAGTAGTTTCTTGGAGAACTATGGCTACACCTTC	CASSFLENYGYTF
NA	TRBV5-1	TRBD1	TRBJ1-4	TGCGCCAGCAGCTTGTGGGGACAGGGGGACAATGAAAAACTGTTTTTT	CASSLWGQGDNEKLFF
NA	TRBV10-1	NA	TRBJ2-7	TGCGCCAGCAGTGAGTCACGGGGTGACTACGAGCAGTACTTC	CASSESRGDYEQYF
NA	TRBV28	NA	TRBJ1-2	TGTGCCAGCAGCCCCGGGCGAGGAAGCACGGGCTACACCTTC	CASSPGRGSTGYTF
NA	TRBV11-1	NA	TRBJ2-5	TGTGCCAGCAGCCCCCGTGGGGACCACCAAGAGACCCAGTACTTC	CASSPRGDHQETQYF
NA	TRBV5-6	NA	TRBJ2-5	TGTGCCAGCAGCTTGGTAGGTGGTGAGACCCAGTACTTC	CASSLVGGETQYF
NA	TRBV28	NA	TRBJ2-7	TGTGCCAGCAGTTCACAGGGCTATACCTACGAGCAGTACTTC	CASSSQGYTYEQYF
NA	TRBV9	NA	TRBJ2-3	TGTGCCAGCAGCCGGGGCCAGGGTTCAGGAGATACGCAGTATTTT	CASSRGQGSGDTQYF
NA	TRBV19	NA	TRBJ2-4	TGTGCCAGTAGCAACTCCGGGACAGCCAAAAACATTCAGTACTTC	CASSNSGTAKNIQYF